Listed below are T cell receptor beta chains from one sample, sequenced in a study of blood T cell repertoires in COVID-19. Method: immunoSEQ multiplex PCR; TCRdb's copy keeps in-frame clones and lacks some. The sample has 270,000 or so clones, more than 70% seen once; the top ten hold 1.2%. Input material: PBMCs or T cells enriched from blood (not recorded which). The receptors come from a woman aged 40 to 49 with acute COVID-19. Both conserved end residues are part of each CDR3. Fields, in order: D gene, clone size, J gene, V gene, CDR3 protein, CDR3 DNA. The D gene is left open where the match is weak. Rows give clone size only sometimes, using once, few, many, or a class for an expanded clone.

>.|once|TRBJ1-3|TRBV27
CASRELNSGNTIYF
TGTGCCAGCAGGGAGCTAAACTCTGGAAACACCATATATTTT
>.|.|TRBJ1-1|TRBV4-1
CASSQEGRGETEAFF
TGCGCCAGCAGCCAAGAGGGCAGGGGAGAAACTGAAGCTTTCTTT
>.|.|TRBJ2-2|TRBV3-1/TRBV3-2
CASSRGRGPGELFF
TGTGCCAGCAGCCGCGGTCGAGGGCCCGGGGAGCTGTTTTTT
>TRBD2|.|TRBJ2-1|TRBV19
CASSVSGINEQFF
TGTGCCAGTAGTGTCAGCGGGATTAATGAGCAGTTCTTC
>.|.|TRBJ1-4|TRBV19
CASSPAGRGNEKLFF
TGTGCCAGTAGTCCCGCGGGGAGGGGTAATGAAAAACTGTTTTTT
>TRBD1|.|TRBJ1-2|TRBV25-1
CASSDRVWTGGYGYTF
TGTGCCAGCAGTGATAGGGTTTGGACAGGGGGCTATGGCTACACCTTC
>.|.|TRBJ1-6|TRBV2
CASRGPGGVGSPLHF
TGTGCCAGCAGGGGCCCTGGCGGGGTAGGGTCACCCCTCCACTTT
>TRBD2|.|TRBJ2-7|TRBV15
CATSRAGTSGRREQYF
TGTGCCACCAGCAGAGCCGGGACTAGCGGGAGGCGCGAGCAGTACTTC
>.|.|TRBJ2-3|TRBV2
CASTKPDTQYF
TGTGCCAGCACTAAACCAGATACGCAGTATTTT
>TRBD2|.|TRBJ2-3|TRBV19
CASSFGGGHGDTQYF
TGTGCCAGTAGTTTTGGCGGGGGTCACGGAGATACGCAGTATTTT
>.|.|TRBJ2-3|TRBV27
CASVGLDTDTQYF
TGTGCCAGCGTGGGCCTGGACACAGATACGCAGTATTTT
>TRBD1|.|TRBJ1-1|TRBV5-1
CASSLGVMDRVEAFF
TGCGCCAGCAGCTTGGGGGTAATGGACAGGGTTGAAGCTTTCTTT
>TRBD2|.|TRBJ2-1|TRBV6-1
CASSEFSAGGLDEQFF
TGTGCCAGCAGTGAATTTTCAGCGGGAGGTCTTGATGAGCAGTTCTTC
>.|few|TRBJ1-4|TRBV5-5
CASSGPSRTPNEKLFF
TGTGCCAGCAGCGGCCCTTCGCGGACACCCAATGAAAAACTGTTTTTT
>TRBD1|.|TRBJ2-1|TRBV12-5
CASGDGTGGFYNEQFF
TGTGCTAGTGGCGATGGGACAGGGGGATTCTACAATGAGCAGTTCTTC
>TRBD2|.|TRBJ2-1|TRBV7-9
CASSAQTSGGYNEQFF
TGTGCCAGCAGCGCCCAGACTAGCGGGGGGTACAATGAGCAGTTCTTC
>.|.|TRBJ2-5|TRBV27
CASSTQAIQETQYF
TGTGCCAGCAGTACACAGGCAATCCAAGAGACCCAGTACTTC
>.|.|TRBJ2-1|TRBV19
CASSSTGGDWIYNEQFF
TGTGCCAGTAGTTCCACAGGGGGGGATTGGATCTACAATGAGCAGTTCTTC
>.|.|TRBJ1-1|TRBV6-5
CASSKRHNTEAFF
TGTGCCAGCAGTAAACGACATAACACTGAAGCTTTCTTT
>.|.|TRBJ2-3|TRBV14
CASSPGADTQYF
TGTGCCAGCAGCCCAGGGGCAGATACGCAGTATTTT
>.|.|TRBJ2-3|TRBV27
CASSSPGLLTDTQYF
TGTGCCAGCAGTTCCCCGGGACTCCTCACAGATACGCAGTATTTT
>.|.|TRBJ1-2|TRBV2
CASTTQGTLGYGYTF
TGTGCCAGTACGACCCAGGGAACGCTGGGCTATGGCTACACCTTC
>TRBD1|.|TRBJ1-4|TRBV7-9
CASSYDRGRVGEKLFF
TGTGCCAGCAGCTACGACAGGGGGCGAGTGGGTGAAAAACTGTTTTTT
>.|.|TRBJ1-2|TRBV13
CASSSRGRRDYGYTF
TGTGCCAGCAGCTCGCGGGGGAGACGGGACTATGGCTACACCTTC
>TRBD1|.|TRBJ1-4|TRBV15
CATSTRTGIREKLFF
TGTGCCACCAGCACCAGGACAGGGATCCGTGAAAAACTGTTTTTT
>TRBD2|.|TRBJ2-2|TRBV2
CASRTSGSRTGELFF
TGTGCCAGCAGGACCAGCGGGAGTCGTACCGGGGAGCTGTTTTTT
>TRBD1|once|TRBJ1-2|TRBV6-5
CASADRGRPSRGYTF
TGTGCCAGCGCGGACAGGGGACGACCCTCTCGGGGCTACACCTTC
>.|.|TRBJ1-2|TRBV5-6
CASSFYLRENYGYTF
TGTGCCAGCAGCTTTTATTTACGAGAAAACTATGGCTACACCTTC
>.|.|TRBJ1-2|TRBV7-2
CASSLAQGSYNYGYTF
TGTGCCAGCAGTCTCGCCCAGGGGTCCTATAACTATGGCTACACCTTC
>.|few|TRBJ2-2|TRBV7-9
CASSSRDLGSTGELFF
TGTGCCAGCAGCTCCCGGGACCTCGGGAGCACCGGGGAGCTGTTTTTT
>.|few|TRBJ1-2|TRBV27
CASSSAQLYGYTF
TGTGCCAGTTCGTCTGCACAGCTCTATGGCTACACCTTC
>.|.|TRBJ2-5|TRBV7-2
CASSPNSGETQYF
TGTGCCAGCAGCCCCAACAGCGGGGAGACCCAGTACTTC
>TRBD1|.|TRBJ1-1|TRBV30
CAWTIPQGHGFRF
TGTGCCTGGACTATACCACAGGGGCACGGGTTTAGATTT
>.|once|TRBJ2-2|TRBV24-1
CATSDSQLNTGELFF
TGTGCCACCAGTGATTCACAGTTGAACACCGGGGAGCTGTTTTTT
>.|.|TRBJ1-5|TRBV2
CASSDDRQGNQPQHF
TGTGCCAGCAGTGATGATCGACAGGGCAATCAGCCCCAGCATTTT
>.|.|TRBJ1-4|TRBV6-5
CASKVYQGTNEKLFF
TGTGCCAGCAAAGTATATCAGGGGACTAATGAAAAACTGTTTTTT
>.|once|TRBJ1-2|TRBV30
CAWDVETGYGYTF
TGTGCCTGGGACGTAGAGACAGGTTACGGCTACACCTTC
>.|.|TRBJ1-3|TRBV14
CASSPIRVPGNTIYF
TGTGCCAGCAGCCCAATCCGGGTTCCTGGAAACACCATATATTTT
>TRBD1|once|TRBJ1-2|TRBV11-3
CASSPGTGPYGYTF
TGTGCCAGCAGCCCCGGGACAGGTCCTTATGGCTACACCTTC
>TRBD2|.|TRBJ2-1|TRBV5-1
CASRLLAGGSGNEQFF
TGCGCCAGCAGATTACTAGCGGGAGGGTCAGGCAATGAGCAGTTCTTC